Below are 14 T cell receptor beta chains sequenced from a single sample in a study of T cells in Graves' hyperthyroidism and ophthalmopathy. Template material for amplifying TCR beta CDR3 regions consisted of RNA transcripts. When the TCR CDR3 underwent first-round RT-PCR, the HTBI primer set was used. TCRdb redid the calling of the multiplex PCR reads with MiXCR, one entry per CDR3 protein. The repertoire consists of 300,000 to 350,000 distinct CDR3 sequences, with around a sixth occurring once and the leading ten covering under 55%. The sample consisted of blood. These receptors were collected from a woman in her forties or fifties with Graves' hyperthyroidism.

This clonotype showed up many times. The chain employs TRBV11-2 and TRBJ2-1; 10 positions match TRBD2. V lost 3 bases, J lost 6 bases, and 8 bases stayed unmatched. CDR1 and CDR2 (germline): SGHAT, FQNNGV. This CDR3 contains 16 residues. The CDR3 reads CASSFLTSGNFNEQFF. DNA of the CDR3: TGTGCCAGCAGCTTCCTCACTAGCGGGAACTTCAATGAGCAGTTCTTC.

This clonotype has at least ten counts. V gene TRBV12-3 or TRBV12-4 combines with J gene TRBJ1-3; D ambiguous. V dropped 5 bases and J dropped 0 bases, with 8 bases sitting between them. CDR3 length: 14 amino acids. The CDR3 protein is CASSPPLSGNTIYF. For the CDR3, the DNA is TGTGCCAGCAGTCCTCCCCTCTCTGGAAACACCATATATTTT.

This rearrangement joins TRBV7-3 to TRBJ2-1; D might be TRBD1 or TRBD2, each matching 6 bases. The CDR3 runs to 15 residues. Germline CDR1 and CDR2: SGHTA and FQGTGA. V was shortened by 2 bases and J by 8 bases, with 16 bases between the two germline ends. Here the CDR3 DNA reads TGTGCCAGCAGCTTATCTAGTTCCGGGGGCGATGAGCAGTTCTTC. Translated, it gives CASSLSSSGGDEQFF.

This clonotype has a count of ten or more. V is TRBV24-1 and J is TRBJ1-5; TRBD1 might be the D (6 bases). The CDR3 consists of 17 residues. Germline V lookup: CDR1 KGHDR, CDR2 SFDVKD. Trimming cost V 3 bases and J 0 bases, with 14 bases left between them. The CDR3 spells CATSDARTEYSNQPQHF. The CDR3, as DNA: TGTGCCACCAGTGATGCAAGGACAGAGTATAGCAATCAGCCCCAGCATTTT.

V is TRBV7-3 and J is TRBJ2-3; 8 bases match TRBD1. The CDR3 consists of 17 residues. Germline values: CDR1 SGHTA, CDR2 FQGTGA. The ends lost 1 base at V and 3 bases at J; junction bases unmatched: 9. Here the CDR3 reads CASSLIGDQGATDTQYF. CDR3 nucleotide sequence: TGTGCCAGCAGCTTAATAGGTGATCAGGGGGCTACAGATACGCAGTATTTT.

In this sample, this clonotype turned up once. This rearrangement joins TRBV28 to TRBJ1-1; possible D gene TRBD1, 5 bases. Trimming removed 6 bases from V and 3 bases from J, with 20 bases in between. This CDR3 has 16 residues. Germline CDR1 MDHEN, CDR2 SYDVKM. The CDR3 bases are TGTGCCAGCAGCTCCGCCGGGGACTTTAGGGACACTGAAGCTTTCTTT. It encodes CASSSAGDFRDTEAFF.

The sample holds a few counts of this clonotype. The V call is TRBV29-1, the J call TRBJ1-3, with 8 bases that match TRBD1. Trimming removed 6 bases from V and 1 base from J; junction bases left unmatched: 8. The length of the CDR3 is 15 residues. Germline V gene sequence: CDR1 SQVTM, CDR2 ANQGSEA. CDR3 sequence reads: CSVRTGLISGNTIYF. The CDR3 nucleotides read TGCAGCGTCCGGACAGGGCTCATTTCTGGAAACACCATATATTTT. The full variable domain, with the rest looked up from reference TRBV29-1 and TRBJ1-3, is SAVISQKPSRDICQRGTSLTIQCQVDSQVTMMFWYRQQPGQSLTLIATANQGSEATYESGFVIDKFPISRPNLTFSTLTVSNMSPEDSSIYLCSVRTGLISGNTIYFGEGSWLTVV.

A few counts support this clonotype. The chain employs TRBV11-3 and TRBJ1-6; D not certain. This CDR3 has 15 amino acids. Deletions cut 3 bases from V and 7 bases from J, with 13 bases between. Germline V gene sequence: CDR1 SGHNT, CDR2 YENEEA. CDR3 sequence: CASSFIGGKNSPLHF. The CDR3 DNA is TGTGCCAGCAGCTTCATCGGCGGCAAGAATTCACCCCTCCACTTT.

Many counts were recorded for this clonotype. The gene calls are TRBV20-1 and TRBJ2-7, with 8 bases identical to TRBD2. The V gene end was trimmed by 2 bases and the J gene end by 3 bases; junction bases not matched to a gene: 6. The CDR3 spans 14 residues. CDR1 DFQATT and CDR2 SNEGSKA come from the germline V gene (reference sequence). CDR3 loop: CSARFSSGLYEQYF. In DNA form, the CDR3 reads TGCAGTGCTAGATTTTCTAGCGGGCTCTACGAGCAGTACTTC.

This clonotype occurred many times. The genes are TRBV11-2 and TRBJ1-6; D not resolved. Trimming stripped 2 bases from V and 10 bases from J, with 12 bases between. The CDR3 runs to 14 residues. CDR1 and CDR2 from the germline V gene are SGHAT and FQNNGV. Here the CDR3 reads CASSLTGNGSPLHF. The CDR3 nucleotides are TGTGCCAGCAGCTTAACCGGGAATGGATCACCCCTCCACTTT. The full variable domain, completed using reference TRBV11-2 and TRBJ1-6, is EAGVAQSPRYKIIEKRQSVAFWCNPISGHATLYWYQQILGQGPKLLIQFQNNGVVDDSQLPKDRFSAERLKGVDSTLKIQPAKLEDSAVYLCASSLTGNGSPLHFGNGTRLTVT.

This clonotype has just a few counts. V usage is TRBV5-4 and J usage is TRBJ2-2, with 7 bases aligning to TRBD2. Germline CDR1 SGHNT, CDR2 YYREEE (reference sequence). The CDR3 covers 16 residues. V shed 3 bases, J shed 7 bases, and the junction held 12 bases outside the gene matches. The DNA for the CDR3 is TGTGCCAGCAGCTCGCCGGGGGAGGGCGTTAGCGGGGAGCTGTTTTTT. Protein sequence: CASSSPGEGVSGELFF.

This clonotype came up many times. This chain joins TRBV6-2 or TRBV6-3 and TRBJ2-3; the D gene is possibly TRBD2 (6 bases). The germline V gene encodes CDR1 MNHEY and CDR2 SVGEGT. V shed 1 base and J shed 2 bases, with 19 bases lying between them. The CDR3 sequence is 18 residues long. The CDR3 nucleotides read TGTGCCAGCAGTTACTTACCTCCCCGGCGGACTATCACAGATACGCAGTATTTT. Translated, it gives CASSYLPPRRTITDTQYF.

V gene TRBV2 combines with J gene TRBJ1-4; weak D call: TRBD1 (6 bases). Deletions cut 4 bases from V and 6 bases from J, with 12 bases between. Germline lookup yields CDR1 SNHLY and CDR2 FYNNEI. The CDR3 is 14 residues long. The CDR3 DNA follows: TGTGCCAGCAGTGCCTTAGGGGGTTATGAAAAACTGTTTTTT. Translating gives CASSALGGYEKLFF.

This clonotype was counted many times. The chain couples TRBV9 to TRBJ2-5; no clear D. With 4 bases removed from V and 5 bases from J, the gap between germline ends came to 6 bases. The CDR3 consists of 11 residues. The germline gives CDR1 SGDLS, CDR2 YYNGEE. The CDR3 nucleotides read TGTGCCAGCAGCAGTGGGGAGACCCAGTACTTC. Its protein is CASSSGETQYF.